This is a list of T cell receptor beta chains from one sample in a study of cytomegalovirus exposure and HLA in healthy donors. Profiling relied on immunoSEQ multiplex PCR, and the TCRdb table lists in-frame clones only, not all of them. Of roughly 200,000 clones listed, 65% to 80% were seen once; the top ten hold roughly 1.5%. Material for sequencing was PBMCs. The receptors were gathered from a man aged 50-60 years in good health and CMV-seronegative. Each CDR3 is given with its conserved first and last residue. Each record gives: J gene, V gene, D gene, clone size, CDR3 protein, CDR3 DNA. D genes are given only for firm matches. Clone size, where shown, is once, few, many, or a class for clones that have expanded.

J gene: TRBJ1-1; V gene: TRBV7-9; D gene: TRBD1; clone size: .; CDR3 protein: CASSQRQGGTEAFF; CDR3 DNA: TGTGCCAGCAGCCAAAGACAGGGGGGCACTGAAGCTTTCTTT
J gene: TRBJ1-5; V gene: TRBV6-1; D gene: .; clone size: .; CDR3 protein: CASSDNYDGGFDQPQHF; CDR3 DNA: TGTGCCAGCAGTGACAACTACGACGGGGGTTTCGATCAGCCCCAGCATTTT
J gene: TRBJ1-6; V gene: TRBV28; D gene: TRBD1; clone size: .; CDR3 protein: CASSLSVGQGNSPLHF; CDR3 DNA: TGTGCCAGCAGTTTATCCGTGGGACAGGGAAATTCACCCCTCCACTTT
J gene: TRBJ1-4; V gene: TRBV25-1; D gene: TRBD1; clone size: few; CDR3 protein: CASSRDRVNEKLFF; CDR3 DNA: TGTGCCAGCAGCCGGGACAGGGTTAATGAAAAACTGTTTTTT
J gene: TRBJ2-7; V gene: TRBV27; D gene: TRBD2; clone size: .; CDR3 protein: CASSLSGSGGYEQYF; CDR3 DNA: TGTGCCAGCAGTTTATCGGGTAGCGGGGGCTACGAGCAGTACTTC
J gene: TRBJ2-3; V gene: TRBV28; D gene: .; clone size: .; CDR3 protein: CASSSVTERTDTQYF; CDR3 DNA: TGTGCCAGCAGTTCCGTGACAGAACGCACAGATACGCAGTATTTT
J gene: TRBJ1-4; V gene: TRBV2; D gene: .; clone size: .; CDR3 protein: CASSERGRANEKLFF; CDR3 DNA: TGTGCCAGCAGTGAAAGGGGAAGGGCTAATGAAAAACTGTTTTTT
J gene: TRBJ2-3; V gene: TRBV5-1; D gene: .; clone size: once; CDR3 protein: CASSLERGGDTQYF; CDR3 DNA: TGCGCCAGCAGCTTGGAGAGGGGAGGAGATACGCAGTATTTT
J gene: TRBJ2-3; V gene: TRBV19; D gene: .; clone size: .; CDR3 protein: CASRARLAGGSADTQYF; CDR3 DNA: TGTGCCAGTAGAGCAAGGCTGGCAGGGGGGTCTGCAGATACGCAGTATTTT
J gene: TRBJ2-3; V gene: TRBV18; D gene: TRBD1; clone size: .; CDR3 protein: CASSPRQGMTDTQYF; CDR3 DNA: TGTGCCAGCTCACCCCGACAGGGGATGACAGATACGCAGTATTTT
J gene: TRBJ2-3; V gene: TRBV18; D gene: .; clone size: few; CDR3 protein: CASSPNQGGGTDTQYF; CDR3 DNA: TGTGCCAGCTCACCAAACCAGGGAGGTGGCACAGATACGCAGTATTTT
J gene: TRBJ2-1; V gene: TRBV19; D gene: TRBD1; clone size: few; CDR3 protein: CATSGTGRGYSDYNEQFF; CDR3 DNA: TGTGCCACCTCCGGAACCGGCAGGGGGTATTCGGACTACAATGAGCAGTTCTTC
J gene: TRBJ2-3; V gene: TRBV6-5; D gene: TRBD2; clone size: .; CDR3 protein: CASSYGEGVDTQYF; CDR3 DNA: TGTGCCAGCAGTTACGGGGAGGGCGTAGATACGCAGTATTTT
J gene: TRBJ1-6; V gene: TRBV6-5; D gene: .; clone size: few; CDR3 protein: CASSYSTGVSSPLHF; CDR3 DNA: TGTGCCAGCAGTTACTCGACAGGAGTTAGTTCACCCCTCCACTTT
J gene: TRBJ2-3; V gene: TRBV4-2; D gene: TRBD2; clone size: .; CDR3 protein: CASSQLSLAGGPGTDTQYF; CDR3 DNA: TGTGCCAGCAGCCAATTATCTCTAGCGGGAGGGCCGGGCACAGATACGCAGTATTTT
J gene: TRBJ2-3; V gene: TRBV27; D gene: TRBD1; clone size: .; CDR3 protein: CASSLQQLTGGHRNTDTQYF; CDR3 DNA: TGTGCCAGCAGTCTCCAGCAGCTCACAGGGGGGCATAGGAACACAGATACGCAGTATTTT
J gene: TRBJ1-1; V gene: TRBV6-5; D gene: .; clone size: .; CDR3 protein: CASSYGRGTNTEAFF; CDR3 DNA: TGTGCCAGCAGTTACGGTCGGGGGACGAACACTGAAGCTTTCTTT
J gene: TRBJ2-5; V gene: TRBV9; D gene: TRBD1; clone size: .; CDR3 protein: CASSVGGQGWGQETQYF; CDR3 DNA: TGTGCCAGCAGCGTAGGGGGACAGGGTTGGGGACAAGAGACCCAGTACTTC
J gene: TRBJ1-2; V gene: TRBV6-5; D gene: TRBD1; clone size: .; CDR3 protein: CASSYSRTGGGYGYTF; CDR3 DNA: TGTGCCAGCAGTTACTCGAGGACAGGGGGCGGCTATGGCTACACCTTC
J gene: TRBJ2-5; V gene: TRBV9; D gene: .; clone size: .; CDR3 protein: CASSVDSSVQYQETQYF; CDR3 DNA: TGTGCCAGCAGCGTAGATAGCTCGGTCCAGTACCAAGAGACCCAGTACTTC
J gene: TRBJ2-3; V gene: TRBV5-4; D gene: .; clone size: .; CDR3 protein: CASSLGGVPVLDTQYF; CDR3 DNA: TGTGCCAGCAGCTTGGGGGGGGTCCCGGTTCTGGATACGCAGTATTTT
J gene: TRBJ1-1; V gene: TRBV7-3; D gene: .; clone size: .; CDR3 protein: CASSISGAWTEAFF; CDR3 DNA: TGTGCCAGCAGCATTAGCGGGGCCTGGACTGAAGCTTTCTTT
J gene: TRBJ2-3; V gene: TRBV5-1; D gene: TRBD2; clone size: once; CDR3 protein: CASSLSEREGDTQYF; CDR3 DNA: TGCGCCAGCAGCTTGTCAGAACGGGAGGGAGATACGCAGTATTTT
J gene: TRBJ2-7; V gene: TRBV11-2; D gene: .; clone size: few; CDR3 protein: CASSFGQSYEQYF; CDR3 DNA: TGTGCCAGCAGCTTTGGGCAGTCCTACGAGCAGTACTTC
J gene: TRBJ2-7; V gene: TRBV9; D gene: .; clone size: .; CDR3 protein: CASSNQQGYEQYF; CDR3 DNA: TGTGCCAGCAGCAACCAACAGGGCTACGAGCAGTACTTC
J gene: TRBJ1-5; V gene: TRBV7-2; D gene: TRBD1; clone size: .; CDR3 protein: CASSLGTGVSNQPQHF; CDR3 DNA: TGTGCCAGCAGCTTAGGAACAGGGGTTAGCAATCAGCCCCAGCATTTT
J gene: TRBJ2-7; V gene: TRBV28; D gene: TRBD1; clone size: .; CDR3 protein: CASSSGTGPYEQYF; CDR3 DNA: TGTGCCAGCAGCTCTGGGACAGGACCCTACGAGCAGTACTTC
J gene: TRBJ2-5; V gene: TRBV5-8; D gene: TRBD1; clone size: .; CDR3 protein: CASSGRTGGLETQYF; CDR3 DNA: TGTGCCAGCAGCGGGCGGACAGGGGGCTTGGAGACCCAGTACTTC
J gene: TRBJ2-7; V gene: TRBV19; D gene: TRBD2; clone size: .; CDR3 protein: CASQSGRSYEQYF; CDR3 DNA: TGTGCCAGCCAAAGCGGGAGATCCTACGAGCAGTACTTC
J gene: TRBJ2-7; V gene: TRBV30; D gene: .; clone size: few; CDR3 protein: CAWSLPGVLSYEQYF; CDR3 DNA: TGTGCCTGGAGTCTCCCAGGGGTACTCTCCTACGAGCAGTACTTC
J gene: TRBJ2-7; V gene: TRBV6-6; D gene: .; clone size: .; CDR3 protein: CASSPHRDSYEQYF; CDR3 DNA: TGTGCCAGCAGCCCTCACAGGGACTCCTACGAGCAGTACTTC
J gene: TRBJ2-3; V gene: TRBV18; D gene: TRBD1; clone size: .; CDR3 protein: CASSPGTGGFDTQYF; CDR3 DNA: TGTGCCAGCTCACCCGGGACAGGGGGATTTGATACGCAGTATTTT
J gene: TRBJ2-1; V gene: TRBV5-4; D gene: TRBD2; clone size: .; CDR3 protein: CASSLGGRGHGDEQFF; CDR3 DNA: TGTGCCAGCAGCTTGGGCGGGAGGGGCCACGGGGATGAGCAGTTCTTC
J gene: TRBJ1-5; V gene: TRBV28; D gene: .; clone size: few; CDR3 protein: CASRQTQRGNQPQHF; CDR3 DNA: TGTGCCAGCAGGCAGACCCAGCGAGGCAATCAGCCCCAGCATTTT
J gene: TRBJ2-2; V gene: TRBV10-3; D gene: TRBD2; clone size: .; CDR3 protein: CAISESIAGASTGELFF; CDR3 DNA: TGTGCCATCAGTGAGTCTATAGCGGGAGCGAGCACCGGGGAGCTGTTTTTT
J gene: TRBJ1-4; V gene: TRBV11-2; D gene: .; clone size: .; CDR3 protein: CASSLAGTPRTNEKLFF; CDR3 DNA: TGTGCCAGCAGCTTAGCCGGGACACCGAGAACTAATGAAAAACTGTTTTTT
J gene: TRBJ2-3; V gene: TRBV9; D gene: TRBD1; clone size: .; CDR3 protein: CASSAGSQGVF; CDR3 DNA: TGTGCCAGCAGCGCCGGATCACAGGGGGTATTT
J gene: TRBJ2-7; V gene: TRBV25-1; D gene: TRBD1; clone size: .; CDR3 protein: CASRTGDYYEQYF; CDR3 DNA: TGTGCCAGCAGAACAGGGGATTACTACGAGCAGTACTTC
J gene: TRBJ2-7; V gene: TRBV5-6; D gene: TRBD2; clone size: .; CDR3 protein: CASSTRTRGEQYF; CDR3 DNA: TGTGCCAGCAGCACTCGGACTAGAGGCGAGCAGTACTTC
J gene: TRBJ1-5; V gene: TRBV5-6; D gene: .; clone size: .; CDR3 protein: CASSFRGISNQPQHF; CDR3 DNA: TGTGCCAGCAGCTTTCGGGGAATTAGCAATCAGCCCCAGCATTTT
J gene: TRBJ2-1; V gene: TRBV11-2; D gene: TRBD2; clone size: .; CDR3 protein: CASSEGTSRGSEQFF; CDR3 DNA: TGTGCCAGCAGCGAAGGGACTAGCCGGGGTTCTGAGCAGTTCTTC
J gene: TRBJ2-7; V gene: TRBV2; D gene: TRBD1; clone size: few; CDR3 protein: CASRAQGASYEQYF; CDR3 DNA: TGTGCCAGCAGGGCACAGGGGGCTTCGTACGAGCAGTACTTC
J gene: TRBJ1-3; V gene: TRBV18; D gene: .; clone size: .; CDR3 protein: CASSPTTNSGNTIYF; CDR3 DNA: TGTGCCAGCTCACCAACCACTAACTCTGGAAACACCATATATTTT
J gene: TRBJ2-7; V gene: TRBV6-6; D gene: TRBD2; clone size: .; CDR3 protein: CASSSSSGPSYEQYF; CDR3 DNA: TGTGCCAGCAGTTCATCTAGCGGGCCCTCCTACGAGCAGTACTTC
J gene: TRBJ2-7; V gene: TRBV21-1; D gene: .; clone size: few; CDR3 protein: CASTNRQGIYEQYF; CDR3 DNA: TGTGCCAGCACCAACCGACAGGGGATCTACGAGCAGTACTTC
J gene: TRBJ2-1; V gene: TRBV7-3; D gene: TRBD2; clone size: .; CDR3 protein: CASTAETSGRAEQFF; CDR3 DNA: TGTGCCAGCACGGCCGAGACTAGCGGGCGAGCGGAGCAGTTCTTC
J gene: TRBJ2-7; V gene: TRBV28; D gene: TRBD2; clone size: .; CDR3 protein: CASSITSGRGYEQYF; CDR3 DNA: TGTGCCAGCAGCATTACTAGCGGGAGAGGGTACGAGCAGTACTTC
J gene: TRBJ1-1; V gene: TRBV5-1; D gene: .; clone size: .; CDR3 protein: CASSREQWTVNTEAFF; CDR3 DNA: TGCGCCAGCAGCCGAGAGCAATGGACAGTGAACACTGAAGCTTTCTTT
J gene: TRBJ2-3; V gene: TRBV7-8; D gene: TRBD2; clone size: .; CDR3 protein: CASSLARSGSWTDTQYF; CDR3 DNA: TGTGCCAGCAGCTTAGCGAGGAGCGGGAGTTGGACAGATACGCAGTATTTT
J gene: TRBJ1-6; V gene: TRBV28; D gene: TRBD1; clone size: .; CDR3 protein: CAARGRDRGSSPLHF; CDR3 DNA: TGTGCCGCCAGGGGCCGGGACAGGGGAAGTTCACCCCTCCACTTT
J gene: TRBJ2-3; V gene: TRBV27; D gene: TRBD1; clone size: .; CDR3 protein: CASSLPGTGGTDTQYF; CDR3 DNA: TGTGCCAGCAGTCTCCCTGGGACAGGGGGCACAGATACGCAGTATTTT
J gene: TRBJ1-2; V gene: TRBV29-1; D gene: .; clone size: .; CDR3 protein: CSVEDTFGYTF; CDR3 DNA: TGCAGCGTTGAAGATACTTTTGGCTACACCTTC
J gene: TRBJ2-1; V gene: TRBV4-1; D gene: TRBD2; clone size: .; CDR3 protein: CASSQVAGVYNEQFF; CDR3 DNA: TGCGCCAGCAGCCAAGTTGCGGGAGTCTACAATGAGCAGTTCTTC
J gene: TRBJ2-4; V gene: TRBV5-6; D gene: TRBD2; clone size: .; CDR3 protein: CASIHSGVKNIQYF; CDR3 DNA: TGTGCCAGCATCCATAGCGGGGTCAAAAACATTCAGTACTTC
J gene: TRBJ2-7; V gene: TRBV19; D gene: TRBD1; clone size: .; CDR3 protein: CASTLATGNYEQYF; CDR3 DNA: TGTGCCAGTACCTTAGCGACAGGGAACTACGAGCAGTACTTC
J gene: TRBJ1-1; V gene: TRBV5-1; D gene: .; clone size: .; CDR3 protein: CASSLVFGLTPINTEAFF; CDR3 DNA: TGCGCCAGCAGCTTGGTTTTCGGACTTACCCCCATAAACACTGAAGCTTTCTTT
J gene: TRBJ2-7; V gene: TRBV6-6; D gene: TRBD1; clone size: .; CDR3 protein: CASNYGQVYEQYF; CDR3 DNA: TGTGCCAGCAATTATGGACAGGTCTACGAGCAGTACTTC